These 11 T cell receptor beta chains were sequenced from one sample in a study of T cells in women clearing cervical HPV infection. The table came from immunoSEQ multiplex PCR; TCRdb's copy has only in-frame clones and leaves some out. This sample's table reports around 22,000 clones. Specimen: blood buffy coat. These receptors were collected from a woman between 18 and 70 years old with a cervical HPV16 infection that either progressed to CIN3+ or cleared (not recorded which).

Worth noting for this clone: Read data end 3 residues before the CDR3 end; the end is taken from the germline J gene. V is TRBV7-9 and J is TRBJ1-1; TRBD1 is a possible D gene (6 bases). This CDR3 contains 14 residues. Trimming took 2 bases from V and 2 from J, leaving 9 bases between them. Germline-derived CDR1 and CDR2 are SEHNR and FQNEAQ (reference sequence). The covered CDR3 bases are TGTGCCAGCAGCTTACAGGACAGCAACACTGAA. Amino acids: CASSLQDSNTE. The CDR3 in its entirety is CASSLQDSNTEAFF.

Points on this clone: Sequencing ends 3 residues short of the CDR3 end; the germline J gene provides the rest. V gene TRBV19 combines with J gene TRBJ1-5; possible D gene TRBD1, 5 bases. Germline CDR1 and CDR2: LNHDA and SQIVND (reference sequence). Trimming removed 1 base at V and 0 bases at J, with 10 bases between. The CDR3 is made up of 16 amino acids. The CDR3 DNA, read in part, is TGTGCCAGTAGTATAGGGGGAAGGGGTAGCAATCAGCCC. It translates to CASSIGGRGSNQP. The full CDR3 sequence reads CASSIGGRGSNQPQHF.

On this clone: Sequencing ends 3 residues short of the CDR3 end; the germline J gene provides the rest. The chain joins TRBV19 to TRBJ2-6; TRBD1 matches at 8 bases. Germline-derived CDR1 and CDR2 are LNHDA and SQIVND (reference sequence). The CDR3 totals 18 residues. Trimming took 7 bases from V and 0 from J; bases not matched to a gene: 11. The part of the CDR3 DNA that was read is TGTGCCAGTACTGGGGCGGACAGGGCAAACTCTGGGGCCAACGTC. Protein sequence: CASTGADRANSGANV. The entire CDR3 protein reads CASTGADRANSGANVLTF.

Comment on this clone: The CDR3 end falls 3 residues outside the read, so it is completed with the germline J gene. The chain carries TRBV2 and TRBJ2-2; perhaps TRBD1 as D (7 bases). The CDR3 is made up of 15 amino acids. Germline values: CDR1 SNHLY, CDR2 FYNNEI. Incomplete CDR3 DNA: TGTGCCAGCAGTGAGGAGGAGGGGGCTAGTTCACCG. As protein: CASSEEEGASSP. The full CDR3 protein reads CASSEEEGASSPLFF. The complete variable domain, with remaining parts taken from reference TRBV2 and TRBJ2-2, reads EPEVTQTPSHQVTQMGQEVILRCVPISNHLYFYWYRQILGQKVEFLVSFYNNEISEKSEIFDDQFSVERPDGSNFTLKIRSTKLEDSAMYFCASSEEEGASSPLFFGEGSRLTVL.

Notes on this clone: Read data end 3 residues before the CDR3 end; the end is taken from the germline J gene. The rearrangement links TRBV20-1 to TRBJ2-1, with 13 bases that match TRBD2. CDR3 length equals 16 residues. The V gene's germline CDR1 is DFQATT and CDR2 SNEGSKA (reference sequence). With 6 bases clipped from V and 2 bases from J, the junction kept 7 bases outside the gene matches. The CDR3 is CSAPKTSGRTYNEQFF. The CDR3 DNA, read in part, is TGCAGTGCGCCAAAGACTAGCGGGAGGACCTACAATGAG.

As regards this clone: Coverage ceases 3 residues before the CDR3 finishes, and the germline J gene fills in the end. The chain couples TRBV23-1 to TRBJ2-1; 8 nucleotides match TRBD2. TRBV23-1 is designated an ORF whose function remains uncertain. V shed 2 bases and J 5 bases; nucleotides not matched to a gene: 2. CDR3 length: 14 amino acids. The sequenced CDR3 bases are TGCGCCAGCAGTCAACTAGCGGGCCACAATGAG. Translating gives CASSQLAGHNE. The full CDR3 reads CASSQLAGHNEQFF.

A word on this clone: The read comes to an end 3 residues before the CDR3 does, leaving the germline J gene to fill in the end. This rearrangement joins TRBV7-2 to TRBJ2-5, with D possibly TRBD2 on 5 matching bases. This CDR3 region has 12 residues. Trimming left V 6 bases short and J 6 bases short, with 11 bases between. The germline gives CDR1 SGHTA, CDR2 FQGNSA. CDR3 DNA (partial): TGTGCCAGCAGGAGGGTCGAAAAGACC. Its translation: CASRRVEKT. In full, the CDR3 is CASRRVEKTQYF.

As to this clone: The observed sequence ends 3 residues before the CDR3 terminus, with the missing tail filled in from the germline J gene. This rearrangement joins TRBV7-8 to TRBJ1-4; the D gene is possibly TRBD1 (6 bases). Germline V CDR1 and CDR2: SGHVS, FQNEAQ. V was cut by 5 bases and J by 4 bases, with 14 bases left in between. The CDR3 extends over 15 amino acids. The CDR3 sequence is CASSPETGYNEKLFF. The sequenced part of the CDR3 DNA is TGTGCCAGCAGCCCAGAAACAGGGTATAATGAAAAA.

The part of the CDR3 DNA that was read is TGTGCCTGGAGTAGTCCCCAGGGCGTGAGCTATAATTCACCC. This codes for CAWSSPQGVSYNSP. The complete CDR3 reads CAWSSPQGVSYNSPLHF. This chain connects TRBV30 to TRBJ1-6, with D possibly matching TRBD1 (5 bases). The DNA ends 3 residues before the CDR3 does, and the rest of the CDR3 is filled in from the germline J gene. This CDR3 has 17 residues. The germline V gene encodes CDR1 GTSNPN and CDR2 SVGIG (reference sequence). Trimming took 2 bases from V and 3 from J, leaving 17 bases between them.

The CDR3 region is CSVLAFRGEAFF. The DNA read from the CDR3 is TGCAGCGTTTTGGCGTTCAGGGGTGAA. The J gene is TRBJ1-1, the V gene TRBV29-1, with a tentative D call TRBD1 (6 bases). The read ends 3 residues shy of where the CDR3 ends; the end is completed using the germline J gene. V lost 5 bases, J lost 7 bases, and 14 bases lay in between. Per the germline V gene, CDR1 is SQVTM and CDR2 is ANQGSEA. This CDR3 has 12 residues.

In the case of this clone: The read is 3 residues too short to cover the CDR3 end, so that end is filled in from the germline J gene. The chain has TRBV20-1 and TRBJ2-7, with D possibly TRBD1 on 6 matching bases. The CDR3 runs 14 residues. V lost 5 bases and J 2 bases, leaving 16 bases between the germline ends. Germline CDR1 and CDR2: DFQATT and SNEGSKA (reference sequence). This CDR3 reads CSAQTGIQTYEQYF. Partial CDR3 DNA: TGCAGTGCTCAGACAGGAATCCAGACCTACGAG.